The following is a T cell receptor (beta chain) sequence with its context. Its antigen remains undetermined. No base qualities exist here, and no much larger clone lies one base off it. These data come from a study of shared clonotypes between healthy human individuals (dated by TCRdb to 2018 to 2020). Notes on the research overall: A couple of women and three men aged 18 to 49 years were included in the cohort. Per donor, leukapheresis produced somewhere between about 0.85 and 10 billion PBMCs. The study deeply sequenced blood TCR repertoires of five healthy adults to estimate repertoire size and the extent of clonotype sharing between individuals. For each donor, CD4 naive and CD4 memory were each given three plates, CD8 naive was given two plates, and CD8 memory was given one plate. To increase sequencing depth and limit assay-specific biases, TCR repertoire library preparation and sequencing were carried out by different laboratories using diverse techniques.

Using the deep immunoSEQ assay, multiplex PCR amplified TCR CDR3 regions from genomic DNA. Extracted genomic DNA from each cell subset was distributed evenly across all wells of several immunoSEQ 96-well plates, and each plate was treated as a replicate. For sorted subsets, about 0.2 ug genomic DNA, equal to 25,000 to 35,000 T cell genomes, was loaded into each replicate PCR. Purified libraries were quantified with a Qubit 3.0 fluorometer, sized on a Bioanalyzer 2100, and re-quantified with the KAPA Library Quantification kit. Every immunoSEQ 96-well plate was sequenced on a separate single-read 150-cycle Illumina NextSeq 550 flow cell. Concerning the study's data processing: Because the immunoSEQ output held only junctional sequences and lacked quality scores, the filtering could not match the filtering applied to full-length reads. Sequences were annotated with PyIR, a Python wrapper for IgBLAST v1.9, using IMGT germline references to assign V/J genes and CDR3. Reads were filtered out if the reads had weak V/J assignments (E-value above 1e-6), no CDR3, stop codons, out-of-frame junctions, or ambiguous translated residues. V3J clonotypes were defined as sequences sharing the same inferred V gene, J gene, and CDR3 amino acid sequence. The percentage overlap between two repertoires was calculated by dividing the number of shared unique clonotypes by the size of the smaller repertoire. Repertoire richness was assessed with RTK rarefaction, the Chao1 estimator, and Recon v2.1 estimates of unobserved clonotypes. Generation probabilities for all TCRbeta clonotypes obtained by the gDNA method from a handful of donors were computed using OLGA. The clones in this table, taken by TCRdb from immuneACCESS, are in-frame only. Not every clone is retained; where verified, under half of the shortfall comes from an unresolved V gene, and the cause of the rest is unknown. The D gene and trimming were derived from the DNA, and the V and J assignments and clone size from that table. The sample yields 650,000 to 700,000 clones; about 90% were counted once. The top ten hold 34% of the sample.

V is pared back by 6 bases and J by 7 bases, with 16 bases lying between the germline termini. CDR1 and CDR2 were assigned from the germline V gene (reference sequence) as LNHDA and SQIVND. The CDR3 spans 13 residues, from the cysteine through the phenylalanine. Only the CDR3 part of the read is kept: 39 bases, read in frame from the first base. The donors were healthy, HIV-negative adults who had no recently reported acute infections or vaccinations. All donors were Caucasian adults living in Nashville, Tennessee, USA. CD8 memory samples combined magnetically selected CD45RO+ cells with CCR7-negative CD45RA+ effector memory (TemRA) cells. Blood was obtained by leukapheresis, after which PBMCs were separated by Ficoll-Histopaque density gradient centrifugation and cryopreserved in liquid nitrogen vapor phase. Analytical flow cytometry was used to check the purity and quantity of each magnetically sorted T cell population. Genomic DNA was isolated from each sorted fraction and quantified by UV absorbance on a Nanodrop 2000c.

What the work shows at the level of the full study, not this receptor alone: Sampling was restricted to blood, and TCR repertoires in tissues likely differ from the TCR repertoires found in blood. Rarefaction of sorted-subset datasets indicated incomplete sequencing despite the large sequencing depth. Across four donors, approximately 4.6% of naive CD4, roughly 3.8% of naive CD8, 2.3% of memory CD4, and over 0.35% of memory CD8 clonotypes were shared. Higher generation probabilities were observed for clonotypes shared by all four sorted-subset donors than for non-shared clonotypes. Because the study included a small number of donors, the genetic and exposure-history diversity represented was limited. Pairwise subsampling led to the expectation that sequencing depth would affect the degree of clonotype sharing among donors. Naive subsets generally had larger estimated clonotype richness than memory subsets did.

The sample was memory CD8+ T cells from PBMCs. The intended sense of this specimen's cell subset or site label: CD45RO+ cells pooled with CCR7-negative TemRA cells. This TCR derives from a man younger than 35 in good health. Some clones in this sample may be carry-over from other donors' samples. Here the chain combines TRBV19 and TRBJ2-7; the D gene cannot be named for sure. The DNA sequence reads TGTGCCAGTAGCCAACCTAATCGGGCAGAGCAGTACTTC. This is translated as CASSQPNRAEQYF. Supplemented by the reference TRBV19 and TRBJ2-7 proteins around the CDR3, the complete variable domain is DGGITQSPKYLFRKEGQNVTLSCEQNLNHDAMYWYRQDPGQGLRLIYYSQIVNDFQKGDIAEGYSVSREKKESFPLTVTSAQKNPTAFYLCASSQPNRAEQYFGPGTRLTVT.